This T cell receptor beta chain was identified in a study of T cell changes during pregnancy in multiple sclerosis. The germline V and J ends were trimmed by 4 bases and 5 bases, with 14 bases remaining between them. Germline V gives CDR1 MGHRA, CDR2 YSYEKL. CDR3 length: 14 amino acids. Profiled with immunoSEQ multiplex PCR; TCRdb holds only in-frame clones, not every one. The sample lists fewer than 30,000 clones; about 88% were seen once. This specimen was CD8+ T cells from peripheral blood mononuclear cells, taken in the third trimester of pregnancy. The sequence derives from a female donor in good health, enrolled as a control in a pregnancy study. The V and J genes are TRBV4-1 and TRBJ2-5; weak D call: TRBD2 (5 bases). DNA for the CDR3: TGCGCCAGCAGCCTTAACCTCCGGGGTGAGACCCAGTACTTC. It is translated as CASSLNLRGETQYF.